This TCR beta chain was documented in a study of CD8+ T cells in alopecia areata. Study-wide findings and caveats: Lesional tissue from the scalp (especially in alopecia totalis/universalis) showed higher clonality than normal scalp.

Sequencing used cDNA as its template, made by extracting RNA and reverse transcribing it. Using immunoSEQ multiplex PCR, the repertoire was profiled, and TCRdb retains in-frame clones only, with some absent. Of 110,000 or so clones listed, roughly 50% are singletons. Indicated treatment: oral pan-JAK inhibitor, 5-10 mg twice daily. As for this clone: Its antigen is as yet unknown.

V lost 8 bases and J lost 5, with 18 bases in between. Per germline, CDR1 SQVTM and CDR2 ANQGSEA. The length of the CDR3 is 13 residues. This chain connects TRBV29-1 to TRBJ1-1, with no clear D. This sample comprised CD4+ T cells sorted from blood, obtained at week 24, from a patient treated with tofacitinib. This receptor was obtained from a human donor with alopecia areata. The CDR3 spells CSSKAPSRTEAFF. The CDR3 DNA reads as TGCAGCTCTAAGGCGCCATCGAGGACTGAAGCTTTCTTT.